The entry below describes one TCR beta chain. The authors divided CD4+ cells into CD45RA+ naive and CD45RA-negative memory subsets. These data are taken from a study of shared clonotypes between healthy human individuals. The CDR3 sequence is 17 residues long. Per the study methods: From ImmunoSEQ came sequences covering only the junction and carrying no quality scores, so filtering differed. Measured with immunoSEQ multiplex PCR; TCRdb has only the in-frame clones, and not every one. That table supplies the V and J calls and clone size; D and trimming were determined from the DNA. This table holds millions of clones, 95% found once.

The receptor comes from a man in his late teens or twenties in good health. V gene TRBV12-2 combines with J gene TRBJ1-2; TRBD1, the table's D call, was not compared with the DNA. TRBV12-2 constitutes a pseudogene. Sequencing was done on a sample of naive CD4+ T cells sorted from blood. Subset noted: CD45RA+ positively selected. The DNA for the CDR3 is TGTGCAAGTCGACCGTTTACCGGGACAGTCAGTAACTATGGCTACACCTTC. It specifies CASRPFTGTVSNYGYTF.